This T cell receptor beta chain emerged from a study of OX40 agonist ivuxolimab in advanced cancers. Turning to the study itself: Ivuxolimab was administered intravenously to patients at 0.01 to 10 mg/kg every 2 weeks. Study outcomes and limitations: Some patients without response likewise showed low normalized clonal expansion. Antigen specificity of clonally expanded peripheral T cells was not established.

V shed 0 bases and J shed 0 bases, with 13 bases lying between them. CDR1 and CDR2 from the germline V gene are SGDLS and YYNGEE. This CDR3 contains 18 residues. As for this clone: What it binds is unknown.

Sequencing was performed with immunoSEQ multiplex PCR; in TCRdb, only in-frame clones are kept and a portion is missing. The table lists 60,000 to 70,000 clones, around 87% of them singletons. Sampling times: baseline, cycle 4 day 1, cycle 7 day 1. The TCR comes from an adult with an advanced solid tumor such as melanoma, head and neck, liver or kidney cancer. Sequencing used CD4+ or CD8+ T cells sorted from blood, obtained in a trial of the OX40 agonist ivuxolimab. The rearrangement joins TRBV9 to TRBJ2-6; tentative D call: TRBD2 (6 bases). The CDR3 is CASSVALRGSSGANVLTF. The CDR3, as DNA: TGTGCCAGCAGCGTAGCTCTGCGGGGAAGCTCTGGGGCCAACGTCCTGACTTTC.